The next 28 T cell receptor beta chains were all read from a single sample in a study of T cells in Graves' hyperthyroidism and ophthalmopathy. Using RNA transcripts as the source, TCR beta CDR3 regions were amplified. Initially, a first-round RT-PCR of the TCR CDR3 employed the HTBI primer set. TCRdb re-called the multiplex PCR reads through MiXCR, storing one row per CDR3 protein. The table lists about 300,000 distinct CDR3 sequences, roughly a fifth of them singletons. Sample: blood. The receptors were sampled from a man aged 45-65 years with Graves' ophthalmopathy.

This chain joins TRBV14 and TRBJ2-5; D not resolved. Trimming removed 1 base from V and 7 bases from J, with 13 bases in between. This CDR3 is built from 14 residues. Per germline, CDR1 SGHDN and CDR2 FVKESK. CDR3 residues: CASSQVASWGTQYF. DNA for the CDR3: TGTGCCAGCAGCCAAGTGGCCTCCTGGGGGACCCAGTACTTC.

The chain couples TRBV25-1 to TRBJ1-2; weak D call: TRBD1 (5 bases). Germline values: CDR1 MGHDK, CDR2 SYGVNS. The CDR3 is 15 amino acids. V was trimmed by 3 bases and J by 4 bases, leaving 15 bases between them. The CDR3 nucleotides are TGTGCCAGCAGTGACCTTGACAGAGAACTCTATGGCTACACCTTC. It is translated as CASSDLDRELYGYTF.

This clonotype appeared a few times. The rearrangement joins TRBV20-1 to TRBJ1-2, with 12 bases aligning to TRBD1. Germline V gene sequence: CDR1 DFQATT, CDR2 SNEGSKA (reference sequence). The CDR3 covers 15 residues. The V segment lost 5 bases and the J segment 8 bases; nucleotides outside the gene matches: 12. CDR3 region: CSAWPGGQGAEGYTF. In DNA form, the CDR3 reads TGCAGTGCTTGGCCGGGGGGACAGGGGGCTGAGGGCTACACCTTC.

This clonotype was detected a few times. The V and J genes are TRBV4-1 and TRBJ2-7; D is uncertain. Germline V gives CDR1 MGHRA, CDR2 YSYEKL. This CDR3 is 15 amino acids long. Trimming pared 0 bases from V and 0 bases from J, leaving 9 bases between. The CDR3 DNA sequence: TGCGCCAGCAGCCAAGAAAGGGTGAGCTCCTACGAGCAGTACTTC. This gives the protein CASSQERVSSYEQYF.

This clonotype was detected ten times or more. The V call is TRBV24-1, the J call TRBJ1-1; D not resolved. The V end was cut by 2 bases, the J end by 4 bases, with 7 bases between. In germline, CDR1 is KGHDR, CDR2 SFDVKD. The CDR3 sequence is 13 residues long. CDR3 nucleotide sequence: TGTGCCACCAGTGATTGGCTTGGCACTGAAGCTTTCTTT. This encodes CATSDWLGTEAFF.

This chain connects TRBV6-5 to TRBJ2-1; D unclear. The CDR3 is 12 residues long. V shed 0 bases and J shed 6 bases, with 3 bases lying between them. CDR1 and CDR2 (germline): MNHEY, SVGAGI. This CDR3 is CASSYSRNEQFF. CDR3 nucleotide sequence: TGTGCCAGCAGTTACTCGCGCAATGAGCAGTTCTTC.

The chain combines TRBV5-4 with TRBJ2-3, with D unresolved. Germline V gene data show CDR1 as SGHNT and CDR2 as YYREEE (reference sequence). CDR3 length: 13 amino acids. V lost 4 bases and J lost 0, with 6 bases in between. The CDR3 loop reads CASSQTSTDTQYF. Written as DNA, the CDR3 is TGTGCCAGCAGCCAAACTAGCACAGATACGCAGTATTTT.

This clonotype was detected ten times or more. The gene calls are TRBV27 and TRBJ2-2; a possible D gene is TRBD2 (5 bases). Germline values: CDR1 MNHEY, CDR2 SMNVEV (reference sequence). Trimming stripped 0 bases from V and 0 bases from J, with 5 bases between. The CDR3 totals 15 residues. The CDR3 region is CASSLSTTNTGELFF. The CDR3 bases are TGTGCCAGCAGTTTATCGACTACGAACACCGGGGAGCTGTTTTTT.

This clonotype was counted ten times or more. This rearrangement joins TRBV28 to TRBJ2-3; 10 bases are shared with TRBD1. The CDR3 is 16 residues long. V dropped 4 bases and J dropped 4; count of bases not matched to a gene: 8. Germline V gives CDR1 MDHEN, CDR2 SYDVKM. CDR3 amino acids: CASSSIDRGPADTQYF. The CDR3 DNA reads TGTGCCAGCAGTTCGATCGACAGGGGGCCAGCAGATACGCAGTATTTT.

The rearrangement joins TRBV12-3 or TRBV12-4 to TRBJ2-5; 7 nucleotides line up with TRBD2. Germline trimming cut 5 bases from V and 5 bases from J; bases unmatched to any gene: 11. The CDR3 contains 15 residues. The CDR3 sequence: CASSGLAEGGETQYF. The CDR3 coding sequence is TGTGCCAGCAGTGGGCTAGCGGAGGGAGGGGAGACCCAGTACTTC.

In this sample, this clonotype turned up a few times. The V and J genes are TRBV5-1 and TRBJ2-3; 11 nucleotides align to TRBD2. The V and J ends lost 0 bases and 0 bases, in that order; junction bases with no gene match: 9. Germline V CDR1 and CDR2: SGHRS, YFSETQ. This CDR3 has 19 residues. The CDR3 sequence: CASSLEGTSGYTSTDTQYF. In DNA form, the CDR3 reads TGCGCCAGCAGCTTGGAAGGGACTAGCGGTTATACTAGCACAGATACGCAGTATTTT.

This clonotype was detected once. This may come from a read error, since a much larger clone is one base off. The chain recombines TRBV28 with TRBJ1-1; D call uncertain. The V end lost 1 base, the J end lost 1 base, and 4 bases lay between the germline ends. The CDR3 spans 13 residues. Looked up from germline, CDR1 is MDHEN and CDR2 is SYDVKM. The CDR3 protein is CASSLYENTEAFF. The CDR3 DNA is TGTGCCAGCAGTTTATACGAGAACACTGAAGCTTTCTTT.

The chain employs TRBV19 and TRBJ2-7; D remains unclear. The CDR3 is 14 residues long. Germline V gene data show CDR1 as LNHDA and CDR2 as SQIVND (reference sequence). V dropped 1 base and J dropped 5 bases, with 12 bases sitting between them. CDR3 sequence: CASSIAPNTNEQYF. The CDR3, as DNA: TGTGCCAGTAGTATAGCCCCTAACACCAACGAGCAGTACTTC. Full variable domain (rest looked up from reference TRBV19 and TRBJ2-7): DGGITQSPKYLFRKEGQNVTLSCEQNLNHDAMYWYRQDPGQGLRLIYYSQIVNDFQKGDIAEGYSVSREKKESFPLTVTSAQKNPTAFYLCASSIAPNTNEQYFGPGTRLTVT.

This clonotype appeared many times. CDR3 in amino acids: CASTPGGSEQYF. The CDR3 DNA sequence: TGTGCCAGCACTCCGGGAGGCTCCGAGCAGTACTTC. The chain recombines TRBV6-1 with TRBJ2-7; 7 nucleotides align to TRBD2. V lost 7 bases to trimming and J lost 6 bases; unmatched junction nucleotides: 6. CDR3 length: 12 residues. Germline V gives CDR1 MNHNS, CDR2 SASEGT.

This clonotype was seen repeatedly, ten times or more. The gene calls are TRBV5-1 and TRBJ2-7; TRBD2 matches at 9 bases. Trimming removed 3 bases from V and 6 bases from J; junction bases left unmatched: 4. This CDR3 comprises 13 residues. Germline CDR1 SGHRS, CDR2 YFSETQ. Here the CDR3 reads CASSYGLATEQYF. The CDR3 DNA is TGCGCCAGCAGCTACGGACTAGCGACCGAGCAGTACTTC.

The table lists this clonotype with a few counts. Compared with germline, one end of the junction differs, possibly owing to a read error. The rearrangement links TRBV30 to TRBJ2-2, with 7 nucleotides matching TRBD2. Per the germline V gene, CDR1 is GTSNPN and CDR2 is SVGIG (reference sequence). The CDR3 is 14 amino acids. The CDR3 here is CAWSVEGASGELLF. The CDR3 region has the DNA TGTGCCTGGAGTGTAGAGGGTGCAAGCGGGGAGCTGCTTTTT.

This clonotype has only a few counts. The rearrangement uses TRBV19 and TRBJ2-7; 8 positions agree with TRBD2. V lost 5 bases to trimming and J lost 4 bases; unmatched junction nucleotides: 7. Per germline, CDR1 LNHDA and CDR2 SQIVND (reference sequence). CDR3 length: 14 residues. Written as DNA, the CDR3 is TGTGCCAGTAGTGTAAGCGGGAGTCAATACGAGCAGTACTTC. Protein product: CASSVSGSQYEQYF. The full variable domain, its missing parts supplied by reference TRBV19 and TRBJ2-7, is DGGITQSPKYLFRKEGQNVTLSCEQNLNHDAMYWYRQDPGQGLRLIYYSQIVNDFQKGDIAEGYSVSREKKESFPLTVTSAQKNPTAFYLCASSVSGSQYEQYFGPGTRLTVT.

This clonotype showed up just a few times. CDR3 in amino acids: CASSKSGTGDFYEQYF. Here the CDR3 DNA reads TGTGCCAGCAGCAAATCTGGGACAGGCGATTTCTACGAGCAGTACTTC. V is TRBV5-5 and J is TRBJ2-7; 8 nucleotides agree with TRBD1. CDR1 and CDR2 from the germline V gene are SGHKS and YYEKEE (reference sequence). The CDR3 extends over 16 amino acids. The V gene end was trimmed by 4 bases and the J gene end by 3 bases; junction bases not matched to a gene: 12.

With respect to this clonotype: The junction departs from the called germline gene at one end, perhaps through a read error. The chain has TRBV7-7 and TRBJ2-5; TRBD2 might be the D (6 bases). CDR1 is SSHAT and CDR2 is FNYEAQ in the germline V gene (reference sequence). The CDR3 has 14 amino acids. CDR3 protein: CASSLVGRGETQYF. In DNA form, the CDR3 reads TGTGCTAGCAGCCTGGTAGGGCGGGGAGAGACCCAGTACTTC.

In its sample, this clonotype was seen many times. The V call is TRBV3-1, the J call TRBJ1-1, with D maybe TRBD1 (6 bases). The CDR3 extends over 14 amino acids. The V end lost 6 bases, the J end lost 2 bases, and 13 bases lay between the germline ends. Germline V gives CDR1 LGHDT, CDR2 YNNKEL (reference sequence). The CDR3 coding sequence is TGTGCCAGCAGACCTAAGGACAGAAACACTGAAGCTTTCTTT. It specifies CASRPKDRNTEAFF.

The rearrangement uses TRBV10-2 and TRBJ2-5; D remains unclear. Germline values: CDR1 WSHSY, CDR2 SAAADI. The CDR3 runs 12 residues. V dropped 8 bases and J dropped 2 bases, with 9 bases sitting between them. Here the CDR3 DNA reads TGCGCCAGCTCGGCCGTACAAGAGACCCAGTACTTC. It is translated as CASSAVQETQYF.

The chain uses TRBV10-2 and TRBJ2-7; the D gene is possibly TRBD2 (6 bases). V was clipped by 10 bases and J by 3 bases, with 16 bases between them. Germline lookup yields CDR1 WSHSY and CDR2 SAAADI. The CDR3 is 13 residues long. CDR3 residues: CATIGTSRYEQYF. The CDR3 bases are TGCGCCACCATAGGGACTTCTCGCTACGAGCAGTACTTC.

Ten or more counts support this clonotype. V is TRBV29-1 and J is TRBJ2-7, with 14 bases matching TRBD2. J was trimmed by 4 bases and V by 5 bases; bases with no gene match: 1. CDR3 length: 13 residues. The V gene's germline CDR1 is SQVTM and CDR2 ANQGSEA. CDR3 amino acids: CSVRTSGRYEQYF. The CDR3, as DNA: TGCAGCGTTAGGACTAGCGGGAGGTACGAGCAGTACTTC.

The table lists this clonotype with many counts. The CDR3 reads CASSAGTAYEQYF. CDR3 DNA sequence: TGTGCCAGCAGTGCCGGGACGGCCTACGAGCAGTACTTC. The chain links TRBV9 to TRBJ2-7, with D perhaps being TRBD1 or TRBD2 (5 bases each). V dropped 5 bases and J dropped 2 bases, with 11 bases sitting between them. Germline V gene lookup returns CDR1 SGDLS and CDR2 YYNGEE. The CDR3 runs to 13 residues.

A word on this clonotype: This sequence may be a read error, since a much larger clone differs from it by one base. The CDR3 does not close with the conserved phenylalanine or tryptophan, likely indicating a read error. This chain joins TRBV28 and TRBJ2-7; D is unresolved. Germline loops: CDR1 MDHEN, CDR2 SYDVKM. The V and J ends lost 2 bases and 5 bases respectively, with 4 bases between them. The CDR3 length is 11 residues. CDR3 in amino acids: CASSLRDEQYL. The CDR3 nucleotides are TGTGCCAGCAGTTTAAGAGACGAGCAGTACCTC.

This chain links TRBV24-1 with TRBJ2-1; D perhaps matches TRBD1 (8 bases). Trimming cost V 7 bases and J 8 bases, with 14 bases left between them. Germline CDR1 KGHDR, CDR2 SFDVKD. The CDR3 spans 13 residues. The CDR3: CATRRTGRDEQFF. CDR3 coding DNA: TGTGCCACCAGAAGGACAGGGAGGGATGAGCAGTTCTTC.

Many counts were recorded for this clonotype. This chain connects TRBV5-1 to TRBJ1-5; 8 nucleotides agree with TRBD1. The V gene's germline CDR1 is SGHRS and CDR2 YFSETQ. V was pared by 4 bases and J by 2 bases, with 11 bases of the junction left unmatched. The CDR3 runs to 17 residues. CDR3 DNA: TGCGCCAGCAGCGAGGGACAGGTGACGATTGGCAATCAGCCCCAGCATTTT. This codes for CASSEGQVTIGNQPQHF. Full variable domain (missing parts from reference TRBV5-1 and TRBJ1-5): KAGVTQTPRYLIKTRGQQVTLSCSPISGHRSVSWYQQTPGQGLQFLFEYFSETQRNKGNFPGRFSGRQFSNSRSEMNVSTLELGDSALYLCASSEGQVTIGNQPQHFGDGTRLSIL.

There are many counts of this clonotype. This chain links TRBV5-1 with TRBJ2-1, with 10 nucleotides matching TRBD2. The V gene's germline CDR1 is SGHRS and CDR2 YFSETQ. CDR3 length: 15 residues. The junction had 8 bases not matched to a gene; V was cut back by 7 bases and J by 4 bases. The CDR3 sequence is CASRGSSGSYNEQFF. DNA for the CDR3: TGCGCCAGCCGAGGGTCTAGCGGGAGTTACAATGAGCAGTTCTTC.